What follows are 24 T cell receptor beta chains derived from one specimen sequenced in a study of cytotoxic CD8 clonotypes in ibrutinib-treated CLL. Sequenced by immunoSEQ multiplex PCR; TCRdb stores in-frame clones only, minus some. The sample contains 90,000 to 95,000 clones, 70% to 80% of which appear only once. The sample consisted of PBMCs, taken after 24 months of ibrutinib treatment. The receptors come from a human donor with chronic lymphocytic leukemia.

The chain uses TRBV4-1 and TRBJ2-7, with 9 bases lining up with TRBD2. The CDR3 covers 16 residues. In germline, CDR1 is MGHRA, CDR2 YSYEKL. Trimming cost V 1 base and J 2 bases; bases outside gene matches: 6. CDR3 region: CASSQVGAGGPYEQYF. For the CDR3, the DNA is TGCGCCAGCAGCCAAGTAGGAGCGGGAGGACCCTACGAGCAGTACTTC.

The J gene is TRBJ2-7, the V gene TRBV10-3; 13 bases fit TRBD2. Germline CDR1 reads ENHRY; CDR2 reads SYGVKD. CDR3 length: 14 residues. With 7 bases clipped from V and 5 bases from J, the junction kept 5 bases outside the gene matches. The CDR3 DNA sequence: TGTGCCATCAAAGGGACTAGCGGGGTCCACGAGCAGTACTTC. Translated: CAIKGTSGVHEQYF.

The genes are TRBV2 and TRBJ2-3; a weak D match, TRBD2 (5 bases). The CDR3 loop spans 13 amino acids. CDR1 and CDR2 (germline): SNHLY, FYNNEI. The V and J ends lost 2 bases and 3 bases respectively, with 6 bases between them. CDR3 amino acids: CASSERDTDTQYF. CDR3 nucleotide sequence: TGTGCCAGCAGTGAACGGGATACAGATACGCAGTATTTT. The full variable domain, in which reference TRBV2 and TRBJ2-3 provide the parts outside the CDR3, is EPEVTQTPSHQVTQMGQEVILRCVPISNHLYFYWYRQILGQKVEFLVSFYNNEISEKSEIFDDQFSVERPDGSNFTLKIRSTKLEDSAMYFCASSERDTDTQYFGPGTRLTVL.

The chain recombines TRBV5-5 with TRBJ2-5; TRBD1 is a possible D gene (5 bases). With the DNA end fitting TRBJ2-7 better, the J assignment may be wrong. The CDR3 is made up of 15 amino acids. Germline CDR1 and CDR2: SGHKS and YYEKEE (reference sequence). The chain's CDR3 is CASSLSYRLFYEQYF. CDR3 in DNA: TGTGCCAGCAGCTTGTCGTACAGGCTCTTCTACGAGCAGTACTTC.

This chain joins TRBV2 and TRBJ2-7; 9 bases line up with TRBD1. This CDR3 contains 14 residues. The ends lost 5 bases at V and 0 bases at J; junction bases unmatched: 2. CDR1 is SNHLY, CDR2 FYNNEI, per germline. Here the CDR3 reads CASSWTGDSYEQYF. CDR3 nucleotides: TGTGCCAGCAGTTGGACAGGGGACTCCTACGAGCAGTACTTC.

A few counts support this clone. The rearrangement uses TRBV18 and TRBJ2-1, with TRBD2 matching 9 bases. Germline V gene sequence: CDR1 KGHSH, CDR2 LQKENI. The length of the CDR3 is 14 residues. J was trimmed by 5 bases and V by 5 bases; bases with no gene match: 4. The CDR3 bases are TGTGCCAGCTCATCACTAGCGGGCCACAATGAGCAGTTCTTC. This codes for CASSSLAGHNEQFF.

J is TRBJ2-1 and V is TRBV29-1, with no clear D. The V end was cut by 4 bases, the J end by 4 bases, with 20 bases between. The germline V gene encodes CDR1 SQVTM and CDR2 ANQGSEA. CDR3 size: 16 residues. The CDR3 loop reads CSVGSTRPLFYNEQFF. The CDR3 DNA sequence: TGCAGCGTTGGGAGTACACGGCCCCTCTTTTACAATGAGCAGTTCTTC.

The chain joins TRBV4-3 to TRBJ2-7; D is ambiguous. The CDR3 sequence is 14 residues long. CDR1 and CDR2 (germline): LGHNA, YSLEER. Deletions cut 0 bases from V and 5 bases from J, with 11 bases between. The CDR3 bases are TGCGCCAGCAGCCAAGAAGTTAGATCCAACGAGCAGTACTTC. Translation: CASSQEVRSNEQYF.

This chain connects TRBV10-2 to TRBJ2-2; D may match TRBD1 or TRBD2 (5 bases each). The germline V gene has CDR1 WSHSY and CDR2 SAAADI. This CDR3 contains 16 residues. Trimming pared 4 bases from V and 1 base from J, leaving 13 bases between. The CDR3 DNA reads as TGCGCCAGCAGTGTGGCCCGGGGCGTGAACACCGGGGAGCTGTTTTTT. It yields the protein CASSVARGVNTGELFF.

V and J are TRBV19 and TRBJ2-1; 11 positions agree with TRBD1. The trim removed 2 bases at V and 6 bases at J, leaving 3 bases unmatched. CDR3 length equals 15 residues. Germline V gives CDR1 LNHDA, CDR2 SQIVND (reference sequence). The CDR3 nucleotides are TGTGCCAGTAGTATACGGACAGGGGGCGGCAATGAGCAGTTCTTC. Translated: CASSIRTGGGNEQFF.

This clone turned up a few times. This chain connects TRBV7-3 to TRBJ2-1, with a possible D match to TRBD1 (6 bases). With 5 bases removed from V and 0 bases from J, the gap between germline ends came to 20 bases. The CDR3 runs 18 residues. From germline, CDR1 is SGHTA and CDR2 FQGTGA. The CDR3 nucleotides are TGTGCCAGCAGCCTCCGACAGGAGGCCTTCAGCTCCTACAATGAGCAGTTCTTC. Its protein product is CASSLRQEAFSSYNEQFF.

The CDR3, as DNA: TGTGCCAGCTCACCAAAGGGACAGGGCCGCAATCAGCCCCAGCATTTT. Translating gives CASSPKGQGRNQPQHF. The V call is TRBV18, the J call TRBJ1-5; 9 bases align to TRBD1. The CDR3 is made up of 16 amino acids. The germline CDR1 and CDR2 sequences are KGHSH and LQKENI. V lost 2 bases to trimming and J lost 2 bases; unmatched junction nucleotides: 4.

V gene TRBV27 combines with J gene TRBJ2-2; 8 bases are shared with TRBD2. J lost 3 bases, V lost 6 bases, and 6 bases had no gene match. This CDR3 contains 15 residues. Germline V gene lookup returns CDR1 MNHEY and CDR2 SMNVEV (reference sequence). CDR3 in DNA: TGTGCCAGCAGGATTAGCGGGATTGACACCGGGGAGCTGTTTTTT. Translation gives CASRISGIDTGELFF.

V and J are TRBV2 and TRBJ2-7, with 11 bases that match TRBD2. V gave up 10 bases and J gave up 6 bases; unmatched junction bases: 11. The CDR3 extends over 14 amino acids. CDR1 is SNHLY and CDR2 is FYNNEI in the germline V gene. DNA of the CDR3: TGTGCCACCTACCTAGCGGGAGGAGTACGCGAGCAGTACTTC. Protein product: CATYLAGGVREQYF.

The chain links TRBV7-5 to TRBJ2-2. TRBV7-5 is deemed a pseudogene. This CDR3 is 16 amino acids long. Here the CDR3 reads CVRSSVEGRSTGELFF. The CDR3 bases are TGTGTCAGAAGTTCTGTTGAGGGGCGAAGCACCGGGGAGCTGTTTTTT.

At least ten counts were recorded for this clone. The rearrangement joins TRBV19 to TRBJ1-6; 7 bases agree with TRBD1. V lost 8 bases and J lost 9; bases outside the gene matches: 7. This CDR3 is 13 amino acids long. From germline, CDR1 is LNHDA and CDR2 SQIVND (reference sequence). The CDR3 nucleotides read TGTGCCAGTCAGGGGGGCGCCGGTTCACCCCTCCACTTT. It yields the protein CASQGGAGSPLHF.

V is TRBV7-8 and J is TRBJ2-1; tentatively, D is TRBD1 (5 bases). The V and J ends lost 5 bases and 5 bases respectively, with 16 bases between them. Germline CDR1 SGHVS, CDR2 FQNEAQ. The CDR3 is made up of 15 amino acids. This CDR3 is CASSLSGIRNNEQFF. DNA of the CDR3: TGTGCCAGCAGCCTCTCAGGGATTCGGAACAATGAGCAGTTCTTC.

CDR3 DNA sequence: TGTGCCAGCAGCTTGACGAGCTCTGGAAACACCATATATTTT. As protein: CASSLTSSGNTIYF. The chain recombines TRBV7-8 with TRBJ1-3; D remains ambiguous. Germline V gives CDR1 SGHVS, CDR2 FQNEAQ. Trimming removed 3 bases from V and 0 bases from J, with 6 bases in between. The CDR3 sequence is 14 residues long. The whole variable domain, filled in from reference TRBV7-8 and TRBJ1-3, reads GAGVSQSPRYKVAKRGQDVALRCDPISGHVSLFWYQQALGQGPEFLTYFQNEAQLDKSGLPSDRFFAERPEGSVSTLKIQRTQQEDSAVYLCASSLTSSGNTIYFGEGSWLTVV.

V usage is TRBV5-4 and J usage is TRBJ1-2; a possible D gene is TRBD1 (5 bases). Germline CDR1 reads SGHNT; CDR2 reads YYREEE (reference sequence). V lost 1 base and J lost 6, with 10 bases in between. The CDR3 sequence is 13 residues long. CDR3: CASSLWGNHGYTF. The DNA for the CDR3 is TGTGCCAGCAGCTTGTGGGGCAACCATGGCTACACCTTC.

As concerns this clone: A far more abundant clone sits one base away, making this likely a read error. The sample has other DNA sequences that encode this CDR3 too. The CDR3, as DNA: TGCGCCAGCAGCTTTGGTCGAGGGTATGAAAAACTGTTTTTT. This sequence encodes CASSFGRGYEKLFF. The genes are TRBV5-1 and TRBJ1-4; D gene ambiguous. Germline V gives CDR1 SGHRS, CDR2 YFSETQ. This CDR3 has 14 residues. V lost 2 bases and J lost 6, with 11 bases in between.

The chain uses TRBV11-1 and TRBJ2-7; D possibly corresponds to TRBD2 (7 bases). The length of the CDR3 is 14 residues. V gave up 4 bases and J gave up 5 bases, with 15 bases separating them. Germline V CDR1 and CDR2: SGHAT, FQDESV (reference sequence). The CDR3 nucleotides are TGTGCCAGCAGCTCTCTGGGGGGGCTCAACGAGCAGTACTTC. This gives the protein CASSSLGGLNEQYF.

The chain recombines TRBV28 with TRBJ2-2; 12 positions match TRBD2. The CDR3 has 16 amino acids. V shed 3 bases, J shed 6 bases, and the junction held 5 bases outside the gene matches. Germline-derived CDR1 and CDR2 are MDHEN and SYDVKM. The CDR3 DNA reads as TGTGCCAGCAGTTTCCCTTCTAGCGGGAGGGCCGGGGAGCTGTTTTTT. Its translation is CASSFPSSGRAGELFF.

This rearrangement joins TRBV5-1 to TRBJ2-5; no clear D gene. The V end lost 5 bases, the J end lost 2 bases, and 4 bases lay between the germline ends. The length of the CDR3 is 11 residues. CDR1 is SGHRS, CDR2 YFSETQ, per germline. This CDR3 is CASRGQETQYF. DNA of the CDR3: TGCGCCAGCAGGGGGCAAGAGACCCAGTACTTC.

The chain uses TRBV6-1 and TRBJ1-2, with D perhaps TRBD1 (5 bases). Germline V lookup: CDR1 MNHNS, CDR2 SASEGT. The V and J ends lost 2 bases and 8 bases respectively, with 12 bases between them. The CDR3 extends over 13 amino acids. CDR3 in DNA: TGTGCCAGCAGTGAATCCAGGGTGAGGGGCTACACCTTC. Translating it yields CASSESRVRGYTF.